The 19 T cell receptor beta chains below all came from one sample that was sequenced in a study of blood T cell repertoires in COVID-19. This table comes from immunoSEQ multiplex PCR, and its TCRdb copy is limited to in-frame clones, with some not included. The data show 200,000 to 250,000 clones, 87% seen once. The sequencing input was PBMCs or T cells enriched from blood (not recorded which). Receptors were obtained from a man younger than 40 who had recovered from COVID-19.

The chain joins TRBV20-1 to TRBJ2-2; D uncertain. Germline V gene sequence: CDR1 DFQATT, CDR2 SNEGSKA (reference sequence). This CDR3 has 13 residues. Trimming took 3 bases from V and 3 from J, leaving 8 bases between them. This CDR3 reads CSASNTYTGELFF. For the CDR3, the DNA is TGCAGTGCTAGTAACACCTACACCGGGGAGCTGTTTTTT.

In this sample, this clone turned up once. The chain employs TRBV6-5 and TRBJ1-2, with D hard to call. The CDR3 is 14 amino acids. V dropped 6 bases and J dropped 4 bases, with 15 bases sitting between them. The germline CDR1 and CDR2 sequences are MNHEY and SVGAGI. Here the CDR3 DNA reads TGTGCCAGCAGCGAGGTCCGAGGTGGCTATGGCTACACCTTC. This gives the protein CASSEVRGGYGYTF.

The sample holds one count of this clone. The J gene is TRBJ1-4, the V gene TRBV4-1; 7 bases align to TRBD1. The germline CDR1 and CDR2 sequences are MGHRA and YSYEKL. The trim removed 0 bases at V and 7 bases at J, leaving 5 bases unmatched. The CDR3 has 15 residues. CDR3 protein: CASSQEMDRREKLFF. As DNA, the CDR3 is TGCGCCAGCAGCCAAGAAATGGACAGGCGTGAAAAACTGTTTTTT.

V usage is TRBV7-2 and J usage is TRBJ1-2, with 9 positions matching TRBD1. Germline V CDR1 and CDR2: SGHTA, FQGNSA. The CDR3 sequence is 15 residues long. The V gene end was trimmed by 4 bases and the J gene end by 5 bases; junction bases not matched to a gene: 8. This CDR3 is CASSSRDRVLYGYTF. The CDR3 DNA sequence: TGTGCCAGCAGCTCCCGGGACAGGGTACTTTATGGCTACACCTTC.

The CDR3 coding sequence is TGTGCCAGCAGATCAGCGGGAGGGCCGAAGCAGTACTTC. The encoded protein is CASRSAGGPKQYF. The chain uses TRBV3-1 (or the pseudogene TRBV3-2) and TRBJ2-7; 10 nucleotides line up with TRBD2. V lost 6 bases, J lost 8 bases, and 7 bases stayed unmatched. The CDR3 is 13 amino acids. Germline CDR1 and CDR2: LGHDT and YNNKEL (reference sequence).

In nucleotides, the CDR3 is TGTGCCAGCAGCCTCAATCCGGGACAGATAAGTGGAGAGACCCAGTACTTC. Translated: CASSLNPGQISGETQYF. The V gene is TRBV5-6, the J gene TRBJ2-5; 7 bases are a match to TRBD1. The V gene's germline CDR1 is SGHDT and CDR2 YYEEEE. Trimming cost V 4 bases and J 4 bases; bases outside gene matches: 16. The CDR3 covers 17 residues.

This clone was seen just once. The gene calls are TRBV5-1 and TRBJ1-1; 7 nucleotides align to TRBD1. This CDR3 comprises 15 residues. The trim removed 0 bases at V and 7 bases at J, leaving 9 bases unmatched. Germline lookup yields CDR1 SGHRS and CDR2 YFSETQ. The CDR3 bases are TGCGCCAGCAGCTTGGGGAGACAGGGACTGTTTGAAGCTTTCTTT. Amino acids: CASSLGRQGLFEAFF.

This clone showed up just once. This sample also contains other DNA sequences that code for the same CDR3. The chain couples TRBV3-1 (or the pseudogene TRBV3-2) to TRBJ1-1; D gene ambiguous. Deletions cut 1 base from V and 1 base from J, with 7 bases between. The CDR3 totals 14 residues. Germline V gene sequence: CDR1 LGHDT, CDR2 YNNKEL (reference sequence). As DNA, the CDR3 is TGTGCCAGCAGCCAAGGTCCCGGGAACACTGAAGCTTTCTTT. Translated: CASSQGPGNTEAFF.

The DNA of the CDR3 is TGTGCCAGCAGCTTGGGACGGGTTAATTCACCCCTCCACTTT. Its translation is CASSLGRVNSPLHF. V and J are TRBV5-6 and TRBJ1-6; no clear D. Trimming removed 0 bases from V and 6 bases from J, with 7 bases in between. Per germline, CDR1 SGHDT and CDR2 YYEEEE. CDR3 size: 14 residues.

This clone has only one observation. The V call is TRBV19, the J call TRBJ1-3; perhaps TRBD1 as D (6 bases). Germline lookup yields CDR1 LNHDA and CDR2 SQIVND (reference sequence). V was shortened by 5 bases and J by 7 bases, with 12 bases between the two germline ends. The CDR3 length is 13 residues. In DNA form, the CDR3 reads TGTGCCAGTAGTGTACAGGGTAGGAACACCATATATTTT. Protein product: CASSVQGRNTIYF.

The chain has TRBV5-1 and TRBJ2-5; 8 bases line up with TRBD2. The CDR3 has 14 residues. Per germline, CDR1 SGHRS and CDR2 YFSETQ. The junction had 4 bases not matched to a gene; V was cut back by 3 bases and J by 3 bases. CDR3 loop: CASSWGLVKETQYF. CDR3 coding DNA: TGCGCCAGCAGCTGGGGACTAGTTAAAGAGACCCAGTACTTC.

This clone occurred once. The chain couples TRBV30 to TRBJ1-6; possible D gene TRBD1, 6 bases. V lost 8 bases, J lost 0 bases, and 14 bases lay in between. CDR3 length: 15 residues. Germline CDR1 reads GTSNPN; CDR2 reads SVGIG (reference sequence). CDR3 sequence (DNA): TGTGCCCGGAAAACAGGGAGCTCCTATAATTCACCCCTCCACTTT. This encodes CARKTGSSYNSPLHF. The full variable domain, rest sourced from reference TRBV30 and TRBJ1-6, is SQTIHQWPATLVQPVGSPLSLECTVEGTSNPNLYWYRQAAGRGLQLLFYSVGIGQISSEVPQNLSASRPQDRQFILSSKKLLLSDSGFYLCARKTGSSYNSPLHFGNGTRLTVT.

This clone was observed a handful of times. V and J are TRBV6-5 and TRBJ1-5; a weak D match, TRBD1 (6 bases). The CDR3 spans 13 residues. Germline V gene lookup returns CDR1 MNHEY and CDR2 SVGAGI. V was pared by 4 bases and J by 5 bases, with 9 bases between. Here the CDR3 DNA reads TGTGCCAGCAGTTGGGGGCGCGATCAGCCCCAGCATTTT. Translated: CASSWGRDQPQHF.

This chain connects TRBV5-1 to TRBJ2-2; weak D call: TRBD1 (6 bases). This CDR3 is 13 amino acids long. Germline V gives CDR1 SGHRS, CDR2 YFSETQ. V was pared by 5 bases and J by 2 bases, with 7 bases between. In DNA form, the CDR3 reads TGCGCCAGCAGGGGACAAAACACCGGGGAGCTGTTTTTT. This gives the protein CASRGQNTGELFF.

The chain couples TRBV4-3 to TRBJ1-4; D is perhaps TRBD1 (5 bases). Germline CDR1 reads LGHNA; CDR2 reads YSLEER. Trimming left V 1 base short and J 0 bases short, with 15 bases between. The CDR3 spans 18 residues. The CDR3 DNA reads TGCGCCAGCAGCCAAGTTGTCGGGGGTTCCTCAACTAATGAAAAACTGTTTTTT. Its translation is CASSQVVGGSSTNEKLFF.

The chain couples TRBV7-9 to TRBJ1-1; TRBD1 matches 9 bases. The ends lost 4 bases at V and 0 bases at J; junction bases unmatched: 9. CDR3 length: 17 amino acids. Looked up from germline, CDR1 is SEHNR and CDR2 is FQNEAQ (reference sequence). The CDR3 sequence is CASSSGPGTGLNTEAFF. In DNA, the CDR3 is TGTGCCAGCAGCTCTGGGCCTGGGACAGGGTTGAACACTGAAGCTTTCTTT. Filled out from reference TRBV7-9 and TRBJ1-1, the complete variable domain reads DTGVSQNPRHKITKRGQNVTFRCDPISEHNRLYWYRQTLGQGPEFLTYFQNEAQLEKSRLLSDRFSAERPKGSFSTLEIQRTEQGDSAMYLCASSSGPGTGLNTEAFFGQGTRLTVV.

This chain joins TRBV14 and TRBJ2-1; D might be TRBD2 (7 bases). The CDR3 covers 16 residues. CDR1 is SGHDN, CDR2 FVKESK, per germline. V was trimmed by 2 bases and J by 6 bases, leaving 17 bases between them. In DNA, the CDR3 is TGTGCCAGCAGCCAACTCAGGGGACTACAAATCAATGAGCAGTTCTTC. This gives the protein CASSQLRGLQINEQFF.

This chain joins TRBV30 and TRBJ1-6, with 10 nucleotides matching TRBD1. V lost 4 bases and J lost 8; bases outside the gene matches: 8. Germline assignment: CDR1 GTSNPN and CDR2 SVGIG (reference sequence). CDR3 size: 15 residues. CDR3 in DNA: TGTGCCTGGACTTTCTCGACAGGGGGCTATTCACCCCTCCACTTT. Translated, it gives CAWTFSTGGYSPLHF.

V and J are TRBV5-4 and TRBJ2-7; D ambiguous. This CDR3 spans 13 amino acids. From germline, CDR1 is SGHNT and CDR2 YYREEE (reference sequence). V was clipped by 4 bases and J by 5 bases, with 13 bases between them. The CDR3: CASSLVGYDEQYF. In nucleotides, the CDR3 is TGTGCCAGCAGCCTGGTCGGGTACGACGAGCAGTACTTC. The complete variable domain, with remaining parts taken from reference TRBV5-4 and TRBJ2-7, reads ETGVTQSPTHLIKTRGQQVTLRCSSQSGHNTVSWYQQALGQGPQFIFQYYREEENGRGNFPPRFSGLQFPNYSSELNVNALELDDSALYLCASSLVGYDEQYFGPGTRLTVT.